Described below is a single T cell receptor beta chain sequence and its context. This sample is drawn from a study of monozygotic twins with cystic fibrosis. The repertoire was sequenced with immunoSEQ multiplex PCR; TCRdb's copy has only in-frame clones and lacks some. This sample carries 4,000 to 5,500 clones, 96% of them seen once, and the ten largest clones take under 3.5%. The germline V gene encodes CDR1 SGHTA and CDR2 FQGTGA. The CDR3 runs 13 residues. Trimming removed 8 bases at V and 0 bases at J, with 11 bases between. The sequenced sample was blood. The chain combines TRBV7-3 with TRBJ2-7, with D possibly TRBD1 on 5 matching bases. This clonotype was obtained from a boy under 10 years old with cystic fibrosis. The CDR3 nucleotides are TGTGCCAGCTCGGCGGACAACTCCTACGAGCAGTACTTC. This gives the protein CASSADNSYEQYF.